The next 17 T cell receptor beta chains were all read from a single sample in a study of T cells expressing NK-cell markers. Reprocessing the 5' RACE reads, TCRdb reports a single entry for every CDR3 protein and omits DNA. The sample features roughly 170,000 distinct CDR3 sequences, with about a fifth in its top ten. Sequenced input: blood T cells: a sorted CD56 or NKG2C T cell subset, CD4+ or CD8+ T cells, or bulk PBMC T cells (not recorded which). Receptors originate from a woman between 18 and 70 years old in good health.

This sequence joins TRBV11-2 and TRBJ1-2; TCRdb's D call of TRBD1 is untestable without DNA. Germline CDR1 reads SGHAT; CDR2 reads FQNNGV. CDR3 length: 18 residues. This CDR3 reads CASSTPLGRGRSNYGYTF.

The chain joins TRBV5-1 to TRBJ1-1; TCRdb lists TRBD1, though no DNA is available to test this call. The CDR3 covers 15 residues. Germline CDR1 reads SGHRS; CDR2 reads YFSETQ. CDR3: CASSLYLGADTEAFF.

This sequence joins TRBV7-3 and TRBJ2-1; no DNA is available, so the TRBD2 call from TCRdb remains unchecked. This CDR3 spans 19 amino acids. The germline V gene has CDR1 SGHTA and CDR2 FQGTGA. CDR3 sequence reads: CASSSNNPDYLSSYNEQFF.

The chain is built from TRBV9 and TRBJ2-5; TCRdb calls TRBD2, which cannot be checked without DNA. The CDR3 is 16 amino acids. Germline V CDR1 and CDR2: SGDLS, YYNGEE. The CDR3 here is CASSVGGSGRGETQYF.

The chain couples TRBV7-2 to TRBJ2-4; TCRdb proposes TRBD2, but this gene call is untestable without DNA. Germline loops: CDR1 SGHTA, CDR2 FQGNSA. CDR3 length: 16 amino acids. This CDR3 reads CASSLGGASGRNIQYF.

The chain employs TRBV4-1 and TRBJ2-5; TCRdb calls TRBD2, which cannot be checked without DNA. Germline values: CDR1 MGHRA, CDR2 YSYEKL. The CDR3 loop spans 18 amino acids. CDR3: CASSQNAAGGGVGETQYF.

The rearrangement joins TRBV30 to TRBJ2-1; lacking DNA, the TRBD1 call made by TCRdb goes unchecked. The germline V gene has CDR1 GTSNPN and CDR2 SVGIG (reference sequence). This CDR3 contains 14 residues. The CDR3 protein is CAWTPQATYNEQFF.

The chain links TRBV18 to TRBJ1-2; TCRdb's assignment of TRBD1 cannot be checked, as there is no DNA. Germline V CDR1 and CDR2: KGHSH, LQKENI. The CDR3 runs 15 residues. The chain's CDR3 is CASSPSGTGAYGYTF. The full variable domain, its missing parts supplied by reference TRBV18 and TRBJ1-2, is NAGVMQNPRHLVRRRGQEARLRCSPMKGHSHVYWYRQLPEEGLKFMVYLQKENIIDESGMPKERFSAEFPKEGPSILRIQQVVRGDSAAYFCASSPSGTGAYGYTFGSGTRLTVV.

The CDR3 here is CASSQVLGRRTVPKRTEAFF. This chain joins TRBV14 and TRBJ1-1; TCRdb picks TRBD1, but there is no DNA to check that call. The CDR3 is made up of 20 amino acids. CDR1 and CDR2 from the germline V gene are SGHDN and FVKESK.

This CDR3 reads CASSPGQGASQPQHF. The genes are TRBV4-1 and TRBJ1-5; checking the TCRdb D call of TRBD1 is not possible without DNA. The CDR3 has 15 residues. Looked up from germline, CDR1 is MGHRA and CDR2 is YSYEKL.

The rearrangement joins TRBV7-8 to TRBJ1-1; TCRdb's assignment of TRBD1 cannot be checked, as there is no DNA. CDR3 length equals 17 residues. Germline V lookup: CDR1 SGHVS, CDR2 FQNEAQ. CDR3: CASSAPPFEWGNTEAFF.

This chain links TRBV20-1 with TRBJ2-1; without DNA, the TCRdb call of TRBD1 cannot be checked. The CDR3 is made up of 17 amino acids. CDR1 and CDR2 (germline): DFQATT, SNEGSKA (reference sequence). The chain's CDR3 is CSATRDPIGRSYNEQFF.

The chain carries TRBV7-9 and TRBJ1-1. The CDR3 loop spans 13 amino acids. In germline, CDR1 is SEHNR, CDR2 FQNEAQ (reference sequence). CDR3 amino acids: CASRFQENTEAFF. The whole variable domain, filled in from reference TRBV7-9 and TRBJ1-1, reads DTGVSQNPRHKITKRGQNVTFRCDPISEHNRLYWYRQTLGQGPEFLTYFQNEAQLEKSRLLSDRFSAERPKGSFSTLEIQRTEQGDSAMYLCASRFQENTEAFFGQGTRLTVV.

The chain is built from TRBV6-1 and TRBJ2-7; the TCRdb D gene call, TRBD1, has no DNA to confirm it. This CDR3 is built from 14 residues. Germline V gene lookup returns CDR1 MNHNS and CDR2 SASEGT. The chain's CDR3 is CASHTGRTSYEQYF.

This chain links TRBV7-9 with TRBJ2-7; no DNA is available, so the TRBD2 call from TCRdb remains unchecked. The CDR3 runs to 17 residues. CDR1 is SEHNR and CDR2 is FQNEAQ in the germline V gene (reference sequence). This chain's CDR3 is CASSLGIPGGDSYEQYF.

The chain recombines TRBV20-1 with TRBJ1-5; TCRdb outputs TRBD1, but without DNA this stays unchecked. The CDR3 extends over 16 amino acids. CDR1 is DFQATT and CDR2 is SNEGSKA in the germline V gene (reference sequence). CDR3 sequence: CSARDKNRVGNQPQHF.

The genes are TRBV12-5 and TRBJ1-1; TCRdb's D call, TRBD1, is unchecked because there is no DNA. Looked up from germline, CDR1 is LGHNT and CDR2 is FRNRAP. The CDR3 length is 14 residues. The CDR3: CASGLDGQNSEAFF.